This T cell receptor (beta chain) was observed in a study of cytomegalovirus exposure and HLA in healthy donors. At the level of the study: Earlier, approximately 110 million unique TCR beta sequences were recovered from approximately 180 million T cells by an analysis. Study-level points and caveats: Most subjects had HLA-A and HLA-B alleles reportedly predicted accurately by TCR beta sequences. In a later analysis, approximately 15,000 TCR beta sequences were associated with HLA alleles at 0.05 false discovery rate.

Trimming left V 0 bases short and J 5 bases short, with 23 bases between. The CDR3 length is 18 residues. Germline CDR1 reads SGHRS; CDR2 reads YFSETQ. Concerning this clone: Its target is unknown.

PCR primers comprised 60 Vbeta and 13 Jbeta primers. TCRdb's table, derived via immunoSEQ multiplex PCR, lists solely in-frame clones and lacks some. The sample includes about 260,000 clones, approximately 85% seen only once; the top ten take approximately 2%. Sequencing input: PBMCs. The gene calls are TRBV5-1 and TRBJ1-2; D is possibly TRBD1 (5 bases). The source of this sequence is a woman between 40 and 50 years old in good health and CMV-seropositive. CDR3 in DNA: TGCGCCAGCAGCTTGGGGTCGAACAGGCCCACCACTGGGTATGGCTACACCTTC. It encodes CASSLGSNRPTTGYGYTF.